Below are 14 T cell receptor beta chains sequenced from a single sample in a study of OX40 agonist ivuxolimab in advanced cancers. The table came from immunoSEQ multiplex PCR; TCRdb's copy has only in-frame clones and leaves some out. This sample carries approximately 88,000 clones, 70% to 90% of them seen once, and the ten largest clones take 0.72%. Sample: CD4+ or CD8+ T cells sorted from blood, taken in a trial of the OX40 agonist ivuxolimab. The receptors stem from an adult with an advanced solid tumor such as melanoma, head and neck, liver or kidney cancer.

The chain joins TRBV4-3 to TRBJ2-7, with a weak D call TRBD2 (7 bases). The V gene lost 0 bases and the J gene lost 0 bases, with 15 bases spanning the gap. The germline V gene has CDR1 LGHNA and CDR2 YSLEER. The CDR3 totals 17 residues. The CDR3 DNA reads TGCGCCAGCAGCCAAGATTGGACGGGGGGCCTCTCCTACGAGCAGTACTTC. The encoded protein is CASSQDWTGGLSYEQYF.

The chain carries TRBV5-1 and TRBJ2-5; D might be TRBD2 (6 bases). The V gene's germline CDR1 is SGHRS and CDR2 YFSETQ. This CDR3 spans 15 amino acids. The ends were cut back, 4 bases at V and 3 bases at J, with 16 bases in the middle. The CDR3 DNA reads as TGCGCCAGCAGCCCGAGCGGGTCTAGCGAAGAGACCCAGTACTTC. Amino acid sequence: CASSPSGSSEETQYF.

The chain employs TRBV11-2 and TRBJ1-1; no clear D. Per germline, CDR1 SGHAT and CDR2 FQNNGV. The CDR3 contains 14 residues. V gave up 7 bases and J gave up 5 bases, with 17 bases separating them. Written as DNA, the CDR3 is TGTGCCAGCAACCCCGGACGGCTTACAACTGAAGCTTTCTTT. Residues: CASNPGRLTTEAFF.

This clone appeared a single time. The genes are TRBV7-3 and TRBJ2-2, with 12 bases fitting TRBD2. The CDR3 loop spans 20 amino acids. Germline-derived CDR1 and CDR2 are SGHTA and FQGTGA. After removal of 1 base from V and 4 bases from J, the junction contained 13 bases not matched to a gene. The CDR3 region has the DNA TGTGCCAGCAGCTTAATGTCTCCGGCTAGCGGGAGGGGGAGCACCGGGGAGCTGTTTTTT. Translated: CASSLMSPASGRGSTGELFF.

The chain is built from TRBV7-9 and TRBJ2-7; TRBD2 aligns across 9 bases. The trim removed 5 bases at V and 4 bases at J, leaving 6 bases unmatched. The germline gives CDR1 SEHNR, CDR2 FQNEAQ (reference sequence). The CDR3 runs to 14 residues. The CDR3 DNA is TGTGCCAGCAGCCACTTGCGGGAGGGGTACGAGCAGTACTTC. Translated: CASSHLREGYEQYF.

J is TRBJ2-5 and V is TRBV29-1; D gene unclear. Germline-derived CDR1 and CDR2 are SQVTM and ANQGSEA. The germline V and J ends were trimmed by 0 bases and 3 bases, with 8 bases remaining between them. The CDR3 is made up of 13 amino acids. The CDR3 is CSVEDLQKETQYF. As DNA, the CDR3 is TGCAGCGTTGAAGATCTACAGAAAGAGACCCAGTACTTC.

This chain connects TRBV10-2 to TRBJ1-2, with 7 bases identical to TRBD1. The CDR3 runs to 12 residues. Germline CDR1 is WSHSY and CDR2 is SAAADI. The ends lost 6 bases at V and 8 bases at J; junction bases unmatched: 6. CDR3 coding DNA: TGCGCCAGCAGCCTGGACAGGATCGGCTACACCTTC. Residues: CASSLDRIGYTF.

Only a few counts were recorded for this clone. This CDR3 is CAWRYQQTGMTEAFF. The CDR3 DNA sequence: TGTGCCTGGAGATACCAACAGACAGGGATGACTGAAGCTTTCTTT. V usage is TRBV30 and J usage is TRBJ1-1; 7 bases are a match to TRBD1. CDR1 GTSNPN and CDR2 SVGIG come from the germline V gene (reference sequence). CDR3 length: 15 residues. V was clipped by 3 bases and J by 5 bases; unmatched bases: 12.

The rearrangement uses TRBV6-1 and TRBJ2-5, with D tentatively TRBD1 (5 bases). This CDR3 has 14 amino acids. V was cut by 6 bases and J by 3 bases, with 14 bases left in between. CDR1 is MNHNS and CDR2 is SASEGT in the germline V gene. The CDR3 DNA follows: TGTGCCAGCAGGGCTGGGCAGGGTAAAGAGACCCAGTACTTC. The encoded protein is CASRAGQGKETQYF.

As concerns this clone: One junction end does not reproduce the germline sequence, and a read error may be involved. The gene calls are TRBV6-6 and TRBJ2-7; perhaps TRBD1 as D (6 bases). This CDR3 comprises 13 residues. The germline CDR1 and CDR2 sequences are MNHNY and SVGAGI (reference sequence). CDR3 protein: CASSRQESYGQYF. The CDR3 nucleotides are TGTGCCAGCAGTCGACAGGAGTCCTACGGGCAGTACTTC.

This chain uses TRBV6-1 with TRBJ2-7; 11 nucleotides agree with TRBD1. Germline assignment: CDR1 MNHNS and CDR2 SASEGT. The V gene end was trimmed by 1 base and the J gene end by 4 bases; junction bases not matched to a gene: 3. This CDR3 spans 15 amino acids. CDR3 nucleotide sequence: TGTGCCAGCAGTGAAGGAGGGACAGGGGGTTACGAGCAGTACTTC. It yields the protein CASSEGGTGGYEQYF.

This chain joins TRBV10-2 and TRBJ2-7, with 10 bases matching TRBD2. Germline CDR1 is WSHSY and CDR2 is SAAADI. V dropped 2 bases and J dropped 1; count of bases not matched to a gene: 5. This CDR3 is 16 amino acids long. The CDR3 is CASSEKRTSGSYEQYF. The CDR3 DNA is TGCGCCAGCAGTGAGAAGAGGACTAGCGGTTCCTACGAGCAGTACTTC.

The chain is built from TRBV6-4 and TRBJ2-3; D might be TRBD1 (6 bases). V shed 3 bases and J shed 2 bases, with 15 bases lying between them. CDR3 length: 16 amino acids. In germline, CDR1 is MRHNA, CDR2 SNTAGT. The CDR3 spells CASSEGTSRNTDTQYF. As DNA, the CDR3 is TGTGCCAGCAGTGAAGGGACATCGCGAAACACAGATACGCAGTATTTT.

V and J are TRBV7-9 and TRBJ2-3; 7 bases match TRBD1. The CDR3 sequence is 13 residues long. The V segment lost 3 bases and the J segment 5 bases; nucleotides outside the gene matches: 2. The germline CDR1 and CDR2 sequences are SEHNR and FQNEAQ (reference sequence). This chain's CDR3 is CASSFAGGDTQYF. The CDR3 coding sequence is TGTGCCAGCAGCTTCGCAGGGGGAGATACGCAGTATTTT. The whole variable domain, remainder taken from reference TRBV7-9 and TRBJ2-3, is DTGVSQNPRHKITKRGQNVTFRCDPISEHNRLYWYRQTLGQGPEFLTYFQNEAQLEKSRLLSDRFSAERPKGSFSTLEIQRTEQGDSAMYLCASSFAGGDTQYFGPGTRLTVL.